The 23 T cell receptor beta chains listed next were all sequenced from one sample in a study of CD8 T cells in ankylosing spondylitis. TCRdb analysed the 5' RACE reads with MiXCR anew, one entry per CDR3 protein. The sample carries 200,000 to 250,000 distinct CDR3 sequences, about 7.3% recorded once. The antigens of these receptors remain unknown. Study outcomes and limitations: Ankylosing spondylitis blood appeared to carry a characteristic TCR beta motif of 7 or 8 highly homologous variants.

Sequenced material: blood, either unsorted or a sorted T cell fraction (not recorded which). These receptors all stem from a male donor with ankylosing spondylitis.

At least ten counts were recorded for this clonotype. The gene calls are TRBV16 and TRBJ2-7; 10 nucleotides line up with TRBD1. J gave up 3 bases and V 7 bases, and 6 bases lay outside the gene matches. CDR1 and CDR2 (germline): KGHSY, FQNENV. The CDR3 sequence is 14 residues long. CDR3 amino acids: CASTPGQGLYEQYF. CDR3 sequence (DNA): TGTGCCAGCACACCGGGACAGGGGCTCTACGAGCAGTACTTC.

Ten or more counts support this clonotype. The J gene is TRBJ2-1, the V gene TRBV7-9; a possible D gene is TRBD1 (5 bases). Looked up from germline, CDR1 is SEHNR and CDR2 is FQNEAQ (reference sequence). The V end lost 5 bases, the J end lost 0 bases, and 11 bases lay between the germline ends. The CDR3 has 15 amino acids. CDR3 coding DNA: TGTGCCAGCAGCCCGACAGAGAACTCCTACAATGAGCAGTTCTTC. It encodes CASSPTENSYNEQFF.

This clonotype was observed at least ten times. The gene calls are TRBV4-1 and TRBJ2-1; no firm D call. Germline V gene lookup returns CDR1 MGHRA and CDR2 YSYEKL. Trimming took off 0 bases at V and 5 bases at J, with 8 bases between the two ends. The CDR3 length is 14 residues. CDR3 in amino acids: CASSQDPGNNEQFF. The DNA of the CDR3 is TGCGCCAGCAGCCAAGATCCGGGTAACAATGAGCAGTTCTTC.

This clonotype was counted many times. This rearrangement joins TRBV9 to TRBJ2-7; 10 bases match TRBD1. Trimming cost V 3 bases and J 5 bases; bases outside gene matches: 8. Germline V CDR1 and CDR2: SGDLS, YYNGEE. This CDR3 spans 15 amino acids. The CDR3 here is CASSDAGTGEDEQYF. In DNA, the CDR3 is TGTGCCAGCAGCGATGCCGGGACAGGGGAGGACGAGCAGTACTTC.

Many counts were recorded for this clonotype. This chain links TRBV7-9 with TRBJ2-1; the D gene is possibly TRBD2 (5 bases). This CDR3 comprises 14 residues. Trimming stripped 2 bases from V and 6 bases from J, with 11 bases between. Germline CDR1 reads SEHNR; CDR2 reads FQNEAQ (reference sequence). In DNA form, the CDR3 reads TGTGCCAGCAGCTTAAGTGGACTCATCAATGAGCAGTTCTTC. This translates into CASSLSGLINEQFF.

This clonotype was found many times. The V gene is TRBV3-1, the J gene TRBJ2-2; no clear D gene. CDR3 length: 12 residues. The germline V and J ends were trimmed by 3 bases and 3 bases, with 2 bases remaining between them. Germline CDR1 and CDR2: LGHDT and YNNKEL (reference sequence). The CDR3 sequence: CASSHDTGELFF. For the CDR3, the DNA is TGTGCCAGCAGCCATGACACCGGGGAGCTGTTTTTT. The variable domain in full, completed from reference TRBV3-1 and TRBJ2-2, reads DTAVSQTPKYLVTQMGNDKSIKCEQNLGHDTMYWYKQDSKKFLKIMFSYNNKELIINETVPNRFSPKSPDKAHLNLHINSLELGDSAVYFCASSHDTGELFFGEGSRLTVL.

This clonotype was recorded many times. The chain links TRBV29-1 to TRBJ2-7; a possible D gene is TRBD1 (5 bases). V dropped 5 bases and J dropped 3 bases, with 14 bases sitting between them. This CDR3 contains 13 residues. The germline CDR1 and CDR2 sequences are SQVTM and ANQGSEA. CDR3 residues: CSVTGDRLYEQYF. CDR3 DNA sequence: TGCAGCGTTACCGGCGACAGACTCTACGAGCAGTACTTC.

DNA for the CDR3: TGTGCCAGCAGCGGAGGGGGCGGGGCAGGAACGAGCTCCTACAATGAGCAGTTCTTC. The encoded protein is CASSGGGGAGTSSYNEQFF. The chain couples TRBV11-1 to TRBJ2-1; perhaps TRBD1 as D (7 bases). Trimming removed 5 bases at V and 0 bases at J, with 23 bases between. Germline V gene data show CDR1 as SGHAT and CDR2 as FQDESV (reference sequence). The CDR3 is 19 amino acids.

This clonotype came up many times. The CDR3 loop is CASSLSQPGHLTGELFF. Written as DNA, the CDR3 is TGTGCCAGCAGTCTTTCTCAGCCGGGACACCTCACCGGGGAGCTGTTTTTT. V and J are TRBV6-2 or TRBV6-3 and TRBJ2-2; D is possibly TRBD1 (6 bases). Germline V gene data show CDR1 as MNHEY and CDR2 as SVGEGT. This CDR3 is built from 17 residues. V lost 5 bases to trimming and J lost 4 bases, with 20 bases between them.

This clonotype was observed a handful of times. The genes are TRBV4-3 and TRBJ2-1, with 8 nucleotides matching TRBD2. Germline assignment: CDR1 LGHNA and CDR2 YSLEER. J lost 10 bases, V lost 0 bases, and 8 bases had no gene match. CDR3 length equals 15 residues. The CDR3 here is CASSQDRAGESEQFF. Here the CDR3 DNA reads TGCGCCAGCAGCCAAGATAGAGCGGGAGAATCGGAGCAGTTCTTC.

This clonotype was counted many times. The V gene is TRBV28, the J gene TRBJ2-1; the match to TRBD2 covers 8 bases. V trimming: 4 bases; J trimming: 3 bases; junction bases outside the gene matches: 2. The CDR3 is made up of 14 amino acids. Germline V gives CDR1 MDHEN, CDR2 SYDVKM. Here the CDR3 DNA reads TGTGCCAGCAGTTCCCTAGCGGGCTACAATGAGCAGTTCTTC. Protein: CASSSLAGYNEQFF.

The V call is TRBV5-5, the J call TRBJ1-1; D not certain. Trimming shortened V by 0 bases and J by 4 bases, and 16 bases separated the two germline ends. The CDR3 length is 16 residues. Per germline, CDR1 SGHKS and CDR2 YYEKEE (reference sequence). CDR3 sequence (DNA): TGTGCCAGCAGCTTGGGGTTTTCACCCACAATCACTGAAGCTTTCTTT. It translates to CASSLGFSPTITEAFF.

The chain employs TRBV4-2 and TRBJ2-7; D might be TRBD1 (5 bases). Germline V gene data show CDR1 as LGHNA and CDR2 as YNFKEQ. The V and J ends lost 3 bases and 0 bases respectively, with 9 bases between them. The CDR3 runs 14 residues. The CDR3 sequence: CASSQGLFSYEQYF. Here the CDR3 DNA reads TGTGCCAGCAGCCAGGGGCTATTCTCCTACGAGCAGTACTTC.

Notes on this clonotype: This may be a read error, as it is one base from a much larger clone. This chain joins TRBV9 and TRBJ2-7; weak D call: TRBD1 (5 bases). The CDR3 runs 14 residues. The germline CDR1 and CDR2 sequences are SGDLS and YYNGEE. V lost 0 bases, J lost 8 bases, and 15 bases lay in between. The CDR3 nucleotides are TGTGCCAGCAGCGTAGGGTTGGGGCTGGGCAAGCAGTACTTC. Translating gives CASSVGLGLGKQYF.

This clonotype was recorded many times. The chain links TRBV9 to TRBJ1-6; a possible D gene is TRBD1 (5 bases). The ends were cut back, 0 bases at V and 7 bases at J, with 11 bases in the middle. Germline CDR1 is SGDLS and CDR2 is YYNGEE. The length of the CDR3 is 15 residues. CDR3 residues: CASSVDGAANSPLHF. CDR3 DNA: TGTGCCAGCAGCGTAGACGGGGCGGCAAATTCACCCCTCCACTTT.

This chain connects TRBV4-3 to TRBJ2-2; TRBD2 matches 14 bases. The trim removed 3 bases at V and 5 bases at J, leaving 2 bases unmatched. The germline gives CDR1 LGHNA, CDR2 YSLEER. The CDR3 consists of 16 residues. Here the CDR3 reads CASSQGTSGSTGELFF. In DNA, the CDR3 is TGCGCCAGCAGCCAGGGGACTAGCGGGAGTACCGGGGAGCTGTTTTTT.

This clonotype was seen a handful of times. The rearrangement uses TRBV29-1 and TRBJ1-2; D unresolved. V was shortened by 7 bases and J by 1 base, with 10 bases between the two germline ends. Germline assignment: CDR1 SQVTM and CDR2 ANQGSEA. The CDR3 totals 12 residues. This CDR3 reads CSGYRLNYGYTF. CDR3 nucleotides: TGCAGCGGTTACAGACTTAACTATGGCTACACCTTC. The complete variable domain, with remaining parts taken from reference TRBV29-1 and TRBJ1-2, reads SAVISQKPSRDICQRGTSLTIQCQVDSQVTMMFWYRQQPGQSLTLIATANQGSEATYESGFVIDKFPISRPNLTFSTLTVSNMSPEDSSIYLCSGYRLNYGYTFGSGTRLTVV.

This clonotype appeared many times. The V and J genes are TRBV4-1 and TRBJ1-5, with D perhaps TRBD1 (5 bases). Per germline, CDR1 MGHRA and CDR2 YSYEKL. This CDR3 has 16 amino acids. Trimming shortened V by 4 bases and J by 0 bases, and 13 bases separated the two germline ends. The CDR3 is CASSPRDSYSNQPQHF. The CDR3 bases are TGCGCCAGCAGCCCGCGGGACTCTTATAGCAATCAGCCCCAGCATTTT.

This clonotype was counted many times. The chain employs TRBV5-1 and TRBJ1-2, with 7 bases that match TRBD1. This CDR3 region has 14 residues. CDR1 is SGHRS and CDR2 is YFSETQ in the germline V gene. With 4 bases clipped from V and 6 bases from J, the junction kept 9 bases outside the gene matches. The CDR3 coding sequence is TGCGCCAGCAGCCTCCAACGGACAGGAGATGGCTACACCTTC. Its translation is CASSLQRTGDGYTF.

This clonotype was observed at least ten times. CDR3 amino acids: CASSFRDRGHLDGYTF. CDR3 in DNA: TGTGCCAGCAGCTTCCGGGACAGGGGGCACCTGGATGGCTACACCTTC. The chain carries TRBV5-4 and TRBJ1-2, with TRBD1 matching 12 bases. The CDR3 runs to 16 residues. V trimming: 2 bases; J trimming: 6 bases; junction bases outside the gene matches: 8. CDR1 SGHNT and CDR2 YYREEE come from the germline V gene (reference sequence). Variable domain in full (rest from reference TRBV5-4 and TRBJ1-2): ETGVTQSPTHLIKTRGQQVTLRCSSQSGHNTVSWYQQALGQGPQFIFQYYREEENGRGNFPPRFSGLQFPNYSSELNVNALELDDSALYLCASSFRDRGHLDGYTFGSGTRLTVV.

This clonotype was recorded many times. The J gene is TRBJ2-7, the V gene TRBV5-1; D is undetermined. CDR1 is SGHRS and CDR2 is YFSETQ in the germline V gene. Between the trimmed V and J ends, which lost 3 bases and 4 bases, there was a span of 5 bases. The CDR3 consists of 11 residues. The CDR3 loop reads CASSSEYEQYF. CDR3 nucleotide sequence: TGCGCCAGCAGCTCTGAGTACGAGCAGTACTTC. Variable domain in full (rest from reference TRBV5-1 and TRBJ2-7): KAGVTQTPRYLIKTRGQQVTLSCSPISGHRSVSWYQQTPGQGLQFLFEYFSETQRNKGNFPGRFSGRQFSNSRSEMNVSTLELGDSALYLCASSSEYEQYFGPGTRLTVT.

This clonotype was counted at least ten times. CDR3 protein: CASSLRWEGFPYEQYF. The CDR3 nucleotides are TGCGCCAGCAGCCTACGGTGGGAAGGCTTCCCTTACGAGCAGTACTTC. This chain joins TRBV4-1 and TRBJ2-7; D is unclear. Germline-derived CDR1 and CDR2 are MGHRA and YSYEKL. The CDR3 has 16 amino acids. V was cut by 4 bases and J by 4 bases, with 20 bases left in between.

This clonotype has ten or more counts. This chain links TRBV9 with TRBJ2-5; 10 nucleotides align to TRBD1. CDR3 length: 16 residues. The J segment lost 3 bases and the V segment lost 3 bases, leaving 8 bases of the junction unmatched. Germline CDR1 is SGDLS and CDR2 is YYNGEE. CDR3: CASSAGPGTGEETQYF. For the CDR3, the DNA is TGTGCCAGCAGCGCGGGGCCCGGGACAGGGGAAGAGACCCAGTACTTC.